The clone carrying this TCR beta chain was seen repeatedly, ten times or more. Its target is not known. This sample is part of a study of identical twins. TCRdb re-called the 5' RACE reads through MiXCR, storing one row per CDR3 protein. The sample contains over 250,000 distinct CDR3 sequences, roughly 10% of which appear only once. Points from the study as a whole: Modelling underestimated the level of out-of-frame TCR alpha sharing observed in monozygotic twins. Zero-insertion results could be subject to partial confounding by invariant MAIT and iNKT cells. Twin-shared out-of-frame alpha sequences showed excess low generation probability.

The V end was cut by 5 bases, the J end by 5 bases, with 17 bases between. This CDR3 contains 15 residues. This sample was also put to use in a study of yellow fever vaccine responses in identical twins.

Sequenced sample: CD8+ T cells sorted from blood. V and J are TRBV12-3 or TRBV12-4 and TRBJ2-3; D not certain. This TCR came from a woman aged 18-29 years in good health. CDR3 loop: CASSPPNTLRDTQYF. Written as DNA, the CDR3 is TGTGCCAGCAGTCCGCCCAATACCCTCCGAGATACGCAGTATTTT.